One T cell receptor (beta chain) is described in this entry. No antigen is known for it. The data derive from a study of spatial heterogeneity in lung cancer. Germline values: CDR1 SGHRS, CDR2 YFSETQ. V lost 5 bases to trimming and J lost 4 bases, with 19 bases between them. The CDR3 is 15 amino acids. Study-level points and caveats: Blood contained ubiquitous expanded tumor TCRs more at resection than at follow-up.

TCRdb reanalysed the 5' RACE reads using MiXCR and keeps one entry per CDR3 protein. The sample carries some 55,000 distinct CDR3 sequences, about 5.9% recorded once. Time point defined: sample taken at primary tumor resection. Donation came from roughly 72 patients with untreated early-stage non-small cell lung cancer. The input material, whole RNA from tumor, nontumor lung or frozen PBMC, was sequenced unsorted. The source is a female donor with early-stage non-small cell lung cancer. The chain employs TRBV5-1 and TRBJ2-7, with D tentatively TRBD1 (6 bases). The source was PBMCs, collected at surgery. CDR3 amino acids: CASSKRRGGHYEQYV. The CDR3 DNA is TGCGCCAGCAGTAAACGGAGAGGGGGACATTACGAGCAGTACGTC.